This TCR beta chain stems from a study of molecular identifiers for immune sequencing clone quantification. Study observations and caveats: In CMV-specific effectors, clones above 20 copies held over 98% of molecules; naive, under 1%.

This clonotype has ten or more counts. What it binds is unknown. Each library that profiled naive CD8 cells came from roughly 20,000 to 1,000,000 sorted cells with 10%, 30% or 50% RNA. CD8+CD4-CCR7+CD45RA+ sorting gave the naive CD8 T cells. It was with previously described methods and listed TCR primers that bulk TCR libraries were made. TCRdb itself ran the PCR reads through MiXCR, one entry per CDR3 protein. This table has approximately 550,000 distinct CDR3 sequences, 20% to 25% appearing once. The sample comprised naive CD8+ T cells from blood, with Jurkat cell RNA spiked in. Subset in this sample: FACS-sorted CD8+CD4-CCR7+CD45RA+ naive T cells. This receptor was identified in a human donor in good health. Some libraries in this study had Jurkat cell RNA spiked in.

In DNA, the CDR3 is TGCGCCAGCAGCCAAGATGGTCTAGCGGGAGGGTACGAGCAGTACTTC. It translates to CASSQDGLAGGYEQYF. The V call is TRBV4-3, the J call TRBJ2-7; 12 bases map to TRBD2. The CDR3 has 16 residues. The germline CDR1 and CDR2 sequences are LGHNA and YSLEER. J gave up 4 bases and V 0 bases, and 4 bases lay outside the gene matches.